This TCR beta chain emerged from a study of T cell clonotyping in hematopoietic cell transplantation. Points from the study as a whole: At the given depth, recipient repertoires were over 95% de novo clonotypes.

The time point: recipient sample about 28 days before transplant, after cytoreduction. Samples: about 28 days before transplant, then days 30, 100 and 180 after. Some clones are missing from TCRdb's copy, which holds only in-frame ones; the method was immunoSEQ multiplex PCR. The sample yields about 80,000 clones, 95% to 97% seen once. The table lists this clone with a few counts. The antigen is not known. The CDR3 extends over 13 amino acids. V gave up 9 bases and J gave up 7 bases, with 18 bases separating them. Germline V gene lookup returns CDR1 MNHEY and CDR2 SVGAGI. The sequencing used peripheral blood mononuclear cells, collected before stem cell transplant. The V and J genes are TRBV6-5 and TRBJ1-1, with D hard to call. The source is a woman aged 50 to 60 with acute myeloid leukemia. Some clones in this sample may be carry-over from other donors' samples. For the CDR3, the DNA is TGTGCCAGTCGTCTGGGAGCGGAGGGTGAAGCTTTCTTT. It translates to CASRLGAEGEAFF.